Presented here are 8 T cell receptor beta chains from one specimen sequenced in a study of regulatory T cells in long-lasting Graves disease. Regarding time point: persistent/refractory GD, antithyroid drugs over 5 years with positive TRAb. The authors made the TCR library using RNA they extracted from PBMCs. To make TCR beta libraries, researchers used iRepertoire HTBI primers and Arm-PCR of CDR3 regions. TCRdb called the multiplex PCR reads again in MiXCR, with one record for every CDR3 protein. The sample has about 310,000 distinct CDR3 sequences, more than 20% seen once. Sequenced material: peripheral blood mononuclear cells (PBMCs), taken when the disease was refractory, from a patient treated with antithyroid drugs. Receptor source: a female donor with Graves disease.

The chain combines TRBV20-1 with TRBJ1-6; the D is unclear. Germline CDR1 reads DFQATT; CDR2 reads SNEGSKA (reference sequence). V lost 5 bases and J lost 11, with 19 bases in between. This CDR3 is 14 amino acids long. The CDR3 loop reads CSAPRPGSDTPLHF. As DNA, the CDR3 is TGCAGTGCTCCCCGTCCTGGCTCGGATACACCCCTCCACTTT.

This sequence joins TRBV6-1 and TRBJ2-3, with TRBD1 identical over 7 bases. CDR3 length equals 13 residues. Germline V gene lookup returns CDR1 MNHNS and CDR2 SASEGT. The ends lost 6 bases at V and 3 bases at J; junction bases unmatched: 3. Written as DNA, the CDR3 is TGTGCCAGCAGACAGGGGCAGACAGATACGCAGTATTTT. It yields the protein CASRQGQTDTQYF.

This clonotype showed up just a few times. This chain's CDR3 is CSVPPPYRPTAQETQYF. The CDR3 DNA sequence: TGCAGCGTTCCTCCCCCTTACAGACCAACGGCCCAAGAGACCCAGTACTTC. The chain carries TRBV29-1 and TRBJ2-5; D unclear. The CDR3 loop spans 17 amino acids. Per germline, CDR1 SQVTM and CDR2 ANQGSEA. Trimming shortened V by 5 bases and J by 1 base, and 23 bases separated the two germline ends.

Ten or more counts support this clonotype. This chain joins TRBV5-1 and TRBJ1-4; D might be TRBD1 (5 bases). V lost 1 base and J lost 8, with 15 bases in between. The germline CDR1 and CDR2 sequences are SGHRS and YFSETQ. The CDR3 is 15 residues long. CDR3: CASSLSGTQMEKLFF. As DNA, the CDR3 is TGCGCCAGCAGCTTGTCCGGGACCCAGATGGAAAAACTGTTTTTT.

Only a few counts were recorded for this clonotype. The CDR3 reads CATSGFSYNEQFF. The CDR3 nucleotides are TGTGCCACCAGCGGGTTCTCCTACAATGAGCAGTTCTTC. The V and J genes are TRBV24-1 and TRBJ2-1; no definite D call. V lost 7 bases and J 0 bases, leaving 6 bases between the germline ends. The V gene's germline CDR1 is KGHDR and CDR2 SFDVKD. There are 13 residues in the CDR3.

The rearrangement uses TRBV6-2 or TRBV6-3 and TRBJ1-5; TRBD1 aligns across 7 bases. CDR1 and CDR2 from the germline V gene are MNHEY and SVGEGT. The CDR3 sequence is 14 residues long. Trimming took 5 bases from V and 5 from J; bases not matched to a gene: 6. The CDR3 sequence is CASSATGSDQPQHF. The CDR3 nucleotides read TGTGCCAGCAGTGCGACAGGGTCTGATCAGCCCCAGCATTTT.

The chain combines TRBV28 with TRBJ2-5; D might be TRBD2 (5 bases). The germline CDR1 and CDR2 sequences are MDHEN and SYDVKM. The CDR3 is 14 residues long. Trimming took off 3 bases at V and 5 bases at J, with 13 bases between the two ends. Here the CDR3 DNA reads TGTGCCAGCAGTTTCGGACGGGGTTGGGAGACCCAGTACTTC. Its protein is CASSFGRGWETQYF.

In this sample, this clonotype turned up once. The chain links TRBV5-6 to TRBJ1-3; weak D call: TRBD1 (6 bases). V lost 4 bases and J lost 4, with 12 bases in between. Per germline, CDR1 SGHDT and CDR2 YYEEEE. The CDR3 is 14 amino acids. The CDR3 DNA follows: TGTGCCAGCAGCCCCCGGGACATCGGAAACACCATATATTTT. This sequence encodes CASSPRDIGNTIYF. The whole variable domain, filled in from reference TRBV5-6 and TRBJ1-3, reads DAGVTQSPTHLIKTRGQQVTLRCSPKSGHDTVSWYQQALGQGPQFIFQYYEEEERQRGNFPDRFSGHQFPNYSSELNVNALLLGDSALYLCASSPRDIGNTIYFGEGSWLTVV.